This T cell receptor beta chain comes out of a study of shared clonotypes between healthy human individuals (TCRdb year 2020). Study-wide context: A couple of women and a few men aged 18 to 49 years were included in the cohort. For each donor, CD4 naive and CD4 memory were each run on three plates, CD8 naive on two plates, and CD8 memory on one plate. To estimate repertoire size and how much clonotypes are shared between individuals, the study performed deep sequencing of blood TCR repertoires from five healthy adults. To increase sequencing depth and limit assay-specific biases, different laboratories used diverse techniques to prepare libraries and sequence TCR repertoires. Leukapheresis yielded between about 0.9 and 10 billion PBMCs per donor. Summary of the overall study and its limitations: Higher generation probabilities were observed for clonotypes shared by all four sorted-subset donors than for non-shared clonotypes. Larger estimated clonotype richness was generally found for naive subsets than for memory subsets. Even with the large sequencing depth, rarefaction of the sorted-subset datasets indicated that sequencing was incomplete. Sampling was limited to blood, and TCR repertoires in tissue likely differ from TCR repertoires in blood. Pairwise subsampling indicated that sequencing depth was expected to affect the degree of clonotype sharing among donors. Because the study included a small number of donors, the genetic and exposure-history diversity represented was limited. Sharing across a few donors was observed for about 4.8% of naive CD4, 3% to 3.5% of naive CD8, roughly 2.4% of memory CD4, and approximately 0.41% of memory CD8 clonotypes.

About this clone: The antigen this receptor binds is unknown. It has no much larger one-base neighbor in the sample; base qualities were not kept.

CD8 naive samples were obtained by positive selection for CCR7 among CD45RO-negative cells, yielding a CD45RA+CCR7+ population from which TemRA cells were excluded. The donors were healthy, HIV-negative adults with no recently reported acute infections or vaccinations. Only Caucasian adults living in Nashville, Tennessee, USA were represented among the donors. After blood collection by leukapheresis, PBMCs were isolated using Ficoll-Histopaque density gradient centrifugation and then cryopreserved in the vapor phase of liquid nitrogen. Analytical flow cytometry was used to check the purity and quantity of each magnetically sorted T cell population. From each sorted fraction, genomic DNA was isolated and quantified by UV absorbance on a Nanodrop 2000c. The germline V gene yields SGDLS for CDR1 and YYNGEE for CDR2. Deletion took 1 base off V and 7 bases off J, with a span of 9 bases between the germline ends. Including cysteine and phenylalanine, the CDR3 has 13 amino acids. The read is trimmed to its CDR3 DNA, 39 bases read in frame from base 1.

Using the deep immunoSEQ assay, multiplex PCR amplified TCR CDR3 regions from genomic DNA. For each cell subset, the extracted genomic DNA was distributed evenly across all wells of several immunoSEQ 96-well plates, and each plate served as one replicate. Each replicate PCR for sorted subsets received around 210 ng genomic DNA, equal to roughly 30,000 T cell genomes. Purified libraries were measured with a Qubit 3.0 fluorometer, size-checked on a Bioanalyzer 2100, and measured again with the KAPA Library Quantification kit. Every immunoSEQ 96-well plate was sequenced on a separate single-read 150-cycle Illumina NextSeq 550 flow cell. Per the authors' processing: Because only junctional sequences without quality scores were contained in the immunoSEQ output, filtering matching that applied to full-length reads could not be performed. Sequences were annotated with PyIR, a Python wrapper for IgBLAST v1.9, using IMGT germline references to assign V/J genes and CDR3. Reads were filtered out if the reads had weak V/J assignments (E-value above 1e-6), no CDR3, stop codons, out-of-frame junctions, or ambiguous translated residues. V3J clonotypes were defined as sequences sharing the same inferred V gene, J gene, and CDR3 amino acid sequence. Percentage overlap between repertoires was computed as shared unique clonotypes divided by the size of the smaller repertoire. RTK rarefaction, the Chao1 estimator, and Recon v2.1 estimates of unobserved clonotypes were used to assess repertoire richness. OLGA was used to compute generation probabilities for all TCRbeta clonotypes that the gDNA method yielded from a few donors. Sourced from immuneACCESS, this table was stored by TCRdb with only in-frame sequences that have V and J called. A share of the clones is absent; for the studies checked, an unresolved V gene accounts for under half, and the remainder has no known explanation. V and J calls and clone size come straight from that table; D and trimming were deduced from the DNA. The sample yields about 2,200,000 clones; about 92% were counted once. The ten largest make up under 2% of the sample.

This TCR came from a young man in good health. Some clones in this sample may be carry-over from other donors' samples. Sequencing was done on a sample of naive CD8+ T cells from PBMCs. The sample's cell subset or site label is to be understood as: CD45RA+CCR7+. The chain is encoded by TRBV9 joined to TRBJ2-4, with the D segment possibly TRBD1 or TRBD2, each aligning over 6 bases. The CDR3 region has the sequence CASSVRRGNIQYF. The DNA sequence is TGTGCCAGCAGCGTAAGGAGGGGGAACATTCAGTACTTC.